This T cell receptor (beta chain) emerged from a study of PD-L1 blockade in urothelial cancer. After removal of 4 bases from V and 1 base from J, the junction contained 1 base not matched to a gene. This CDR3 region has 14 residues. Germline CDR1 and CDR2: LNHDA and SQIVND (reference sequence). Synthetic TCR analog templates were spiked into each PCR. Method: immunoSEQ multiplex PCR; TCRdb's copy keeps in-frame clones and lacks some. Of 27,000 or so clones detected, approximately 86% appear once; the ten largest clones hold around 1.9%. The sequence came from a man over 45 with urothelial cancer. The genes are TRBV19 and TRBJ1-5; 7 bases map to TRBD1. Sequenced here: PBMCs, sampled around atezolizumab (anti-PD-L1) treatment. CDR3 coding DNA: TGTGCCAGTAGTACGACAGGGAGCAATCAGCCCCAGCATTTT. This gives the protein CASSTTGSNQPQHF.